The clone carrying this T cell receptor (beta chain) was seen repeatedly, ten times or more. As yet, its antigen is unknown. This specimen comes from a study of early T cells in non-severe SARS-CoV-2 infection. About the study: Whole-blood bulk RNA, unsorted, was sequenced, and chains were unpaired.

The TCR library protocol attached unique molecular identifiers to the individual cDNA molecules. TCRdb reanalysed the 5' RACE reads using MiXCR and keeps one entry per CDR3 protein. The repertoire holds some 23,000 distinct CDR3 sequences, with about 4.4% as singletons. V gave up 6 bases and J gave up 5 bases, with 22 bases separating them. CDR1 and CDR2 from the germline V gene are SGHRS and YFSETQ. The CDR3 loop spans 16 amino acids. General observations from the study: VDJdb matching, biased toward anti-spike CD8 responses, missed private and CD4 specificities.

The sequencing sample was made of whole blood. This receptor was taken from an adult who was a healthcare worker with PCR-confirmed SARS-CoV-2 infection or an uninfected control (not recorded which). The chain has TRBV5-1 and TRBJ2-3, with D possibly being TRBD2 (6 bases). The CDR3 coding sequence is TGCGCCAGCACCCCCCCAGGGAGGTCCTTGGAAGATACGCAGTATTTT. This translates into CASTPPGRSLEDTQYF.